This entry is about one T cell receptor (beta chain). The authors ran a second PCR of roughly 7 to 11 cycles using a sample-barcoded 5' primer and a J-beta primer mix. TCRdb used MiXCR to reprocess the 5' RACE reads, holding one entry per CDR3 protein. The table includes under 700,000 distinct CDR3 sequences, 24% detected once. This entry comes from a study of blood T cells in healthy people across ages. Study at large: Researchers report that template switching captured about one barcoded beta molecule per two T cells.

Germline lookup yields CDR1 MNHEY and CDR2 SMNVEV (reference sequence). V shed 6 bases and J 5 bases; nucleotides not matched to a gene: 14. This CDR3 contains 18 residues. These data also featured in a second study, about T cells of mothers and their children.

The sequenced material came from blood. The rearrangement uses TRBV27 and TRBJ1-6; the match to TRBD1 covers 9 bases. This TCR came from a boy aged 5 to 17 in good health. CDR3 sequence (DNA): TGTGCCAGCAGCCCCGGGACAGGGCTTTCGCGGAATAATTCACCCCTCCACTTT. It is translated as CASSPGTGLSRNNSPLHF.